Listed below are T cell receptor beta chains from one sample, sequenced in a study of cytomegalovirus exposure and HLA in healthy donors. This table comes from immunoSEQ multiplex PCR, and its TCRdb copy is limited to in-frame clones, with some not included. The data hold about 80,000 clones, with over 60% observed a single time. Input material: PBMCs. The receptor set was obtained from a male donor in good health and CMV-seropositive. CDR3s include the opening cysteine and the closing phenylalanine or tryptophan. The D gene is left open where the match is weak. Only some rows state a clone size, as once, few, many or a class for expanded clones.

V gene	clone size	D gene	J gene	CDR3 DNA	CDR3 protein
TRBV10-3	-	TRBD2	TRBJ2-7	TGTGCCATCAGTGAGCGGGGGGTCTCCTACGAGCAGTACTTC	CAISERGVSYEQYF
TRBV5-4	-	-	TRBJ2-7	TGTGCCAGCAGCTTATACGACAGGCCCCCCTACGAGCAGTACTTC	CASSLYDRPPYEQYF
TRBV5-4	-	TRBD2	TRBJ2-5	TGTGCCAGCAGCTTGGCGGGGGGAGGGGAGACCCAGTACTTC	CASSLAGGGETQYF
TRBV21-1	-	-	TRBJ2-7	TGTGCCAGCACTCTCAAACCACCGCCCTTGGGGACTTCTTTGTGCTACGAGCAGTACTTC	CASTLKPPPLGTSLCYEQYF
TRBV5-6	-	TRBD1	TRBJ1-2	TGTGCCAGCAGCTCGGACAGGGGAGGGTATGGCTACACCTTC	CASSSDRGGYGYTF
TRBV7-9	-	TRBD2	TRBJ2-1	TGTGCCAGCAGTGGGCTGCGGGAGGGCGGGAATGAGCAGTTCTTC	CASSGLREGGNEQFF
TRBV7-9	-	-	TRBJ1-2	TGTGCCAGCAGCTTAGAAGAGCTGCACTATGGCTACACCTTC	CASSLEELHYGYTF
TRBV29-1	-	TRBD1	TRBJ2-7	TGCAGCGTTGAAAGCGAGACAGGGGTTTTCTTAGAGCAGTACTTC	CSVESETGVFLEQYF
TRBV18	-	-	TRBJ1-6	TGTGCCAGCTCACCAAACGGACAGAATAATTCACCCCTCCACTTT	CASSPNGQNNSPLHF
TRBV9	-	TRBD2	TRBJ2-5	TGTGCCAGCAGCGTAGCTAGCGGGCGTTTGGAGACCCAGTACTTC	CASSVASGRLETQYF
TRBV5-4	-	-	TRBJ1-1	TGTGCCACGAGGCAGGGGCTGGGTACTGAAGCTTTCTTT	CATRQGLGTEAFF
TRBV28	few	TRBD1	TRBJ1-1	TGTGCCAGCGTAGATCGGGACAGAGAAGCTTTCTTT	CASVDRDREAFF
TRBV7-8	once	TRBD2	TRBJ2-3	TGTGCCAGCAGCTCTAGACTAGCGGGGCTCGGGGATACGCAGTATTTT	CASSSRLAGLGDTQYF
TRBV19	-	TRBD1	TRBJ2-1	TGTGCCAGTAGTCAGACAGGGGGCAATGAGCAGTTCTTC	CASSQTGGNEQFF
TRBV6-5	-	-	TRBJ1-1	TGTGCCAGCAGTTACAAGGGGTCCACTGAAGCTTTCTTT	CASSYKGSTEAFF
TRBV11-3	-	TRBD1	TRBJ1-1	TGTGCCAGCAGCTCGGGACAGGTGAACACTGAAGCTTTCTTT	CASSSGQVNTEAFF
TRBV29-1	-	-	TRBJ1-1	TGCAGCGTTGATAAAGGGGGGGGCGGAACTGAAGCTTTCTTT	CSVDKGGGGTEAFF
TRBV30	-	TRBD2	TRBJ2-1	TGTGCCTGGCCCCTAACGGGAGGGAACAATGAGCAGTTCTTC	CAWPLTGGNNEQFF
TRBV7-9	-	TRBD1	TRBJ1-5	TGTGCCAGCAGCGCGGGACAGGGGTATCAGCCCCAGCATTTT	CASSAGQGYQPQHF
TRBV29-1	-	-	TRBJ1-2	TGCAGCGTTGAAGATCGTGGCACTAACTATGGCTACACCTTC	CSVEDRGTNYGYTF
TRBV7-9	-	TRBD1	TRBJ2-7	TGTGCCAGCAGCTTACCCCGGACAGGGGAGTACGAGCAGTACTTC	CASSLPRTGEYEQYF
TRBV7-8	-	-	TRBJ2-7	TGTGCCAGCAGCTTAGCGCTCCGGGACGAGCAGTACTTC	CASSLALRDEQYF
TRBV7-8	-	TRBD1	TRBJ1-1	TGTGCCAGCAGCGGGGACAGGCCGAACACTGAAGCTTTCTTT	CASSGDRPNTEAFF
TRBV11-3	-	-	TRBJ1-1	TGTGCCAGCAGCCCTACCAGGGGAAGCACTGAAGCTTTCTTT	CASSPTRGSTEAFF
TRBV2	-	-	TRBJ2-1	TGTGCCAGCAGTGAAGTACCGAGGAATGAGCAGTTCTTC	CASSEVPRNEQFF